The 13 T cell receptor beta chains listed next were all sequenced from one sample in a study of immune reconstitution after stem cell transplant in scleroderma. TCRdb reprocessed the RT-PCR reads with MiXCR, giving one entry per CDR3 protein. The repertoire holds more than 3,000 distinct CDR3 sequences, with about 10% as singletons. The specimen was collected before or after autologous hematopoietic stem cell transplantation (not recorded which). Source of these receptors: a female donor with systemic sclerosis.

This clonotype is labeled large. The rearrangement joins TRBV19 to TRBJ1-1, with no clear D. The germline V gene has CDR1 LNHDA and CDR2 SQIVND (reference sequence). The CDR3 has 15 residues. Trimming removed 4 bases at V and 1 base at J, with 13 bases between. The CDR3 DNA reads TGTGCCAGTAGTAGGAGGACCCCTGGGAACACTGAAGCTTTCTTT. It encodes CASSRRTPGNTEAFF.

This chain joins TRBV7-9 and TRBJ1-4, with 8 positions matching TRBD1. The CDR3 has 13 residues. The J segment lost 8 bases and the V segment lost 9 bases, leaving 8 bases of the junction unmatched. CDR1 and CDR2 (germline): SEHNR, FQNEAQ (reference sequence). CDR3 coding DNA: TGTGCCAGTGACCGACAGGGGAGCGAAAAACTGTTTTTT. Translating gives CASDRQGSEKLFF.

The genes are TRBV29-1 and TRBJ2-1; 7 bases line up with TRBD2. CDR3 length equals 13 residues. The germline V gene has CDR1 SQVTM and CDR2 ANQGSEA. V shed 3 bases, J shed 1 base, and the junction held 0 bases outside the gene matches. The CDR3 DNA is TGCAGCGTTGAGGGGGGGTCCTACAATGAGCAGTTCTTC. It is translated as CSVEGGSYNEQFF.

In its sample, this clonotype is medium-sized. This chain joins TRBV14 and TRBJ1-6, with TRBD1 matching over 9 bases. The CDR3 covers 15 residues. Germline lookup yields CDR1 SGHDN and CDR2 FVKESK. The V segment lost 1 base and the J segment 7 bases; nucleotides outside the gene matches: 2. The CDR3 DNA is TGTGCCAGCAGCCAAGTGACAGGGGGGAATTCACCCCTCCACTTT. This translates into CASSQVTGGNSPLHF. The full variable domain, in which reference TRBV14 and TRBJ1-6 provide the parts outside the CDR3, is EAGVTQFPSHSVIEKGQTVTLRCDPISGHDNLYWYRRVMGKEIKFLLHFVKESKQDESGMPNNRFLAERTGGTYSTLKVQPAELEDSGVYFCASSQVTGGNSPLHFGNGTRLTVT.

This clonotype is medium-sized (0.01 to 0.1%) in the sample. CDR3: CASSFLRPGANVLTF. The CDR3 DNA follows: TGTGCCAGCAGCTTCCTCCGGCCTGGGGCCAACGTCCTGACTTTC. This chain connects TRBV7-6 to TRBJ2-6, with D hard to call. Germline CDR1 reads SGHVS; CDR2 reads FNYEAQ. The CDR3 extends over 15 amino acids. The V and J ends lost 3 bases and 2 bases respectively, with 8 bases between them.

This clonotype is termed medium-sized. This rearrangement joins TRBV5-6 to TRBJ1-1; 7 bases map to TRBD1. The germline V gene encodes CDR1 SGHDT and CDR2 YYEEEE. The J segment lost 4 bases and the V segment lost 0 bases, leaving 9 bases of the junction unmatched. This CDR3 has 16 residues. The chain's CDR3 is CASSLVGQVLFTEAFF. The CDR3, as DNA: TGTGCCAGCAGCTTGGTTGGACAGGTACTTTTCACTGAAGCTTTCTTT.

This clonotype is termed large. This sequence joins TRBV16 and TRBJ1-2, with TRBD1 matching 9 bases. The germline CDR1 and CDR2 sequences are KGHSY and FQNENV. The CDR3 runs to 14 residues. Trimming cost V 3 bases and J 6 bases; bases outside gene matches: 5. The CDR3 region is CASSQPRDRDGYTF. CDR3 nucleotide sequence: TGTGCCAGCAGCCAGCCCCGGGACAGGGATGGCTACACCTTC.

This clonotype has only a few counts. This sequence joins TRBV6-5 and TRBJ2-1; either TRBD1 or TRBD2 may fit D (5 bases each). V was cut by 6 bases and J by 9 bases, with 12 bases left in between. Germline CDR1 is MNHEY and CDR2 is SVGAGI. This CDR3 is 12 amino acids long. CDR3 in amino acids: CASSLRDGEQFF. The CDR3 DNA follows: TGTGCCAGCAGCCTCAGGGACGGTGAGCAGTTCTTC.

The gene calls are TRBV6-2 or TRBV6-3 and TRBJ2-1; D remains unclear. Germline V gene lookup returns CDR1 MNHEY and CDR2 SVGEGT. This CDR3 is 12 amino acids long. V was pared by 0 bases and J by 8 bases, with 5 bases between. This chain's CDR3 is CASSYSLDEQFF. CDR3 nucleotide sequence: TGTGCCAGCAGTTACTCGCTAGATGAGCAGTTCTTC.

The gene calls are TRBV12-3 or TRBV12-4 and TRBJ2-2, with a weak D call TRBD2 (6 bases). The V end lost 6 bases, the J end lost 5 bases, and 13 bases lay between the germline ends. The CDR3 covers 14 residues. CDR3 residues: CASRRTGETGELFF. CDR3 in DNA: TGTGCCAGCAGGAGGACGGGAGAAACCGGGGAGCTGTTTTTT.

Sample share makes this clonotype large. The chain employs TRBV5-1 and TRBJ2-5; TRBD2 aligns across 8 bases. The CDR3 is 16 residues long. The V and J ends lost 2 bases and 2 bases, in that order; junction bases with no gene match: 8. Germline CDR1 is SGHRS and CDR2 is YFSETQ. The CDR3 here is CASSFGRASLQETQYF. In DNA, the CDR3 is TGCGCCAGCAGCTTCGGGAGGGCATCCCTTCAAGAGACCCAGTACTTC.

The rearrangement joins TRBV12-3 or TRBV12-4 to TRBJ1-6; TRBD1 matches 8 bases. The junction had 4 bases not matched to a gene; V was cut back by 11 bases and J by 7 bases. This CDR3 contains 12 residues. CDR3 DNA: TGTGCCGCCGGACAGGGAAATTCACCCCTCCACTTT. It yields the protein CAAGQGNSPLHF.

By proportion, this clonotype is large. The chain uses TRBV19 and TRBJ1-5; a possible D gene is TRBD1 (5 bases). Deletions cut 10 bases from V and 4 bases from J, with 17 bases between. This CDR3 is built from 14 residues. CDR1 LNHDA and CDR2 SQIVND come from the germline V gene (reference sequence). The CDR3: CATTSSGLNQPQHF. CDR3 in DNA: TGTGCCACCACTTCCTCGGGGCTTAATCAGCCCCAGCATTTT.